These 16 T cell receptor beta chains came from one sample sequenced in a study of spatial heterogeneity in lung cancer. Study outcomes and limitations: Higher tumor mutation counts went along with higher counts of expanded intratumoral alpha and beta TCRs.

The antigens these receptors bind are not known. As to time point: sample taken at primary tumor resection. TCRdb re-analysed the 5' RACE reads in MiXCR, keeping a single row per CDR3 protein. The sample has several hundred distinct CDR3 sequences, roughly 80% seen once; the top ten hold 22%. This specimen consisted of lung tumor tissue, obtained at surgery. The receptors here all came from a female donor with early-stage non-small cell lung cancer.

About this clonotype: Compared with germline, one end of the junction differs, possibly owing to a read error. This beta chain is a stray read from a library made for alpha chains; its abundance is not meaningful. The chain carries TRBV18 and TRBJ1-4, with D possibly being TRBD1 (6 bases). The CDR3 sequence is 14 residues long. The germline CDR1 and CDR2 sequences are KGHSH and LQKENI. The CDR3 region has the DNA TGTGCCAGCTCGCCACAGGGAGCTAATGAAAAACTGTTTTTT. It encodes CASSPQGANEKLFF.

Turning to this clonotype: For a library built for alpha chains, this beta chain is a stray read; little rests on its size. CDR3 coding DNA: TGTGCCATCAGTGAGGACAGCCGGTCTGGGGCCAACGTCCTGACTTTC. It yields the protein CAISEDSRSGANVLTF. The V call is TRBV10-3, the J call TRBJ2-6; D is possibly TRBD1 (5 bases). The V gene's germline CDR1 is ENHRY and CDR2 SYGVKD. Deletions cut 2 bases from V and 1 base from J, with 9 bases between. The CDR3 is 16 residues long.

To note about this clonotype: This beta chain appears as a stray read in a library generated for alpha chains; its size is not informative. CDR3 sequence reads: CATQGEGGTDTQYF. CDR3 sequence (DNA): TGTGCCACCCAAGGGGAGGGAGGCACAGATACGCAGTATTTT. The rearrangement uses TRBV28 and TRBJ2-3, with 7 positions matching TRBD2. The V and J ends lost 10 bases and 1 base, in that order; junction bases with no gene match: 8. The CDR3 loop spans 14 amino acids. Germline loops: CDR1 MDHEN, CDR2 SYDVKM.

A word on this clonotype: This beta chain was picked up by a library intended for alpha chains and is off target, so its count carries little meaning. The CDR3 nucleotides read TGCAGCGTTGAAGAGATAGGGACAGGGAGGTACGAGCAGTACTTC. Amino acid sequence: CSVEEIGTGRYEQYF. The chain recombines TRBV29-1 with TRBJ2-7; 9 nucleotides line up with TRBD1. The CDR3 spans 15 residues. V lost 0 bases and J lost 4; bases outside the gene matches: 7. Germline lookup yields CDR1 SQVTM and CDR2 ANQGSEA.

Concerning this clonotype: This beta chain was picked up by a library intended for alpha chains and is off target, so its count carries little meaning. V and J are TRBV29-1 and TRBJ2-5, with D unresolved. V lost 4 bases and J 1 base, leaving 10 bases between the germline ends. The CDR3 runs to 13 residues. Germline assignment: CDR1 SQVTM and CDR2 ANQGSEA. CDR3 loop: CSVGIGPQETQYF. CDR3 nucleotide sequence: TGCAGCGTTGGTATCGGGCCCCAAGAGACCCAGTACTTC.

This clonotype was observed once. This beta chain is off target for a library built for alpha chains, so its abundance means little. The chain recombines TRBV28 with TRBJ1-5; D might be TRBD1 (6 bases). The CDR3 is made up of 17 amino acids. In germline, CDR1 is MDHEN, CDR2 SYDVKM. Trimming shortened V by 6 bases and J by 3 bases, and 21 bases separated the two germline ends. CDR3 bases: TGTGCCAGCAGGACACATACGGCAACAGGGATCAATCAGCCCCAGCATTTT. Translated, it gives CASRTHTATGINQPQHF. The whole variable domain, remainder taken from reference TRBV28 and TRBJ1-5, is DVKVTQSSRYLVKRTGEKVFLECVQDMDHENMFWYRQDPGLGLRLIYFSYDVKMKEKGDIPEGYSVSREKKERFSLILESASTNQTSMYLCASRTHTATGINQPQHFGDGTRLSIL.

In the case of this clonotype: Because this beta chain is a stray read in a library intended to capture alpha chains, its abundance should not be given much weight. The V call is TRBV2, the J call TRBJ1-4, with D perhaps TRBD1 (5 bases). V lost 8 bases and J 7 bases, leaving 17 bases between the germline ends. Germline values: CDR1 SNHLY, CDR2 FYNNEI. The CDR3 sequence is 14 residues long. This chain's CDR3 is CASLDPRDGEKLFF. Here the CDR3 DNA reads TGTGCCAGCCTCGACCCCAGGGACGGTGAAAAACTGTTTTTT.

Of note for this clonotype: Being off target in a library aimed at alpha chains, this beta chain has a size of little meaning. The rearrangement links TRBV10-3 to TRBJ2-1; D gene unclear. This CDR3 spans 14 amino acids. The germline V gene encodes CDR1 ENHRY and CDR2 SYGVKD. The V end was cut by 7 bases, the J end by 2 bases, with 12 bases between. The CDR3 DNA sequence: TGTGCCATCACCCCAAGGTCCACCTACAATGAGCAGTTCTTC. Its translation: CAITPRSTYNEQFF.

As to this clonotype: A library prepared for alpha chains yielded this beta chain as an off-target read; its size is of little meaning. The chain recombines TRBV6-5 with TRBJ1-5; maybe TRBD1 (6 bases). Trimming removed 8 bases from V and 4 bases from J, with 9 bases in between. The V gene's germline CDR1 is MNHEY and CDR2 SVGAGI. CDR3 length: 12 residues. CDR3 amino acids: CASGTPNQPQHF. CDR3 bases: TGTGCCAGCGGGACACCTAATCAGCCCCAGCATTTT.

Comment on this clonotype: Found in a library prepared for alpha chains, this beta chain is an off-target read, and its abundance has little meaning. The chain employs TRBV29-1 and TRBJ2-1, with 10 bases that match TRBD2. Germline values: CDR1 SQVTM, CDR2 ANQGSEA. CDR3 length: 16 residues. The V segment lost 3 bases and the J segment 6 bases; nucleotides outside the gene matches: 11. The CDR3: CSVDSLAGAPSNEQFF. In DNA, the CDR3 is TGCAGCGTTGATTCGCTAGCGGGAGCCCCGAGCAATGAGCAGTTCTTC.

On this clonotype itself: Found in a library prepared for alpha chains, this beta chain is an off-target read, and its abundance has little meaning. The chain couples TRBV10-3 to TRBJ2-3, with D possibly matching TRBD2 (6 bases). This CDR3 contains 15 residues. Trimming pared 2 bases from V and 3 bases from J, leaving 12 bases between. Germline V gene data show CDR1 as ENHRY and CDR2 as SYGVKD. The CDR3 spells CAISERLARTDTQYF. Written as DNA, the CDR3 is TGTGCCATCAGTGAGCGGCTAGCGAGGACAGATACGCAGTATTTT.

On this clonotype: The library was built for alpha chains, so this beta chain is an off-target read and its size means little. The V and J genes are TRBV20-1 and TRBJ2-2; TRBD1 aligns across 7 bases. Per the germline V gene, CDR1 is DFQATT and CDR2 is SNEGSKA (reference sequence). The CDR3 has 16 amino acids. J lost 0 bases, V lost 1 base, and 5 bases had no gene match. CDR3 nucleotides: TGCAGTGCTAGAGTGGCACAGGGGTCGAACACCGGGGAGCTGTTTTTT. This codes for CSARVAQGSNTGELFF.

In regard to this clonotype: Little can be read into the size of this beta chain, an off-target read in a library designed for alpha chains. The rearrangement links TRBV25-1 to TRBJ2-1, with TRBD2 as a possible D gene (6 bases). The V gene lost 3 bases and the J gene lost 7 bases, with 16 bases spanning the gap. The CDR3 runs to 15 residues. Germline CDR1 is MGHDK and CDR2 is SYGVNS. The CDR3 region has the DNA TGTGCCAGCAGTGACGGTTGGGCCGGGGGTAATGAGCAGTTCTTC. Translation gives CASSDGWAGGNEQFF.

Points on this clonotype: This beta chain appears as a stray read in a library generated for alpha chains; its size is not informative. This chain joins TRBV5-1 and TRBJ2-1; TRBD1 aligns across 9 bases. Germline V CDR1 and CDR2: SGHRS, YFSETQ. Germline trimming cut 0 bases from V and 0 bases from J; bases unmatched to any gene: 4. CDR3 length: 17 amino acids. The CDR3: CASSLVRQGGSYNEQFF. The CDR3 coding sequence is TGCGCCAGCAGCTTGGTACGACAGGGGGGCTCCTACAATGAGCAGTTCTTC. Together with reference TRBV5-1 and TRBJ2-1, the CDR3 gives the full variable domain: KAGVTQTPRYLIKTRGQQVTLSCSPISGHRSVSWYQQTPGQGLQFLFEYFSETQRNKGNFPGRFSGRQFSNSRSEMNVSTLELGDSALYLCASSLVRQGGSYNEQFFGPGTRLTVL.

Note on this clonotype: This beta chain represents an off-target read in a library built for alpha chains; its size is of limited meaning. V is TRBV20-1 and J is TRBJ1-2, with TRBD1 identical over 8 bases. J lost 3 bases, V lost 6 bases, and 3 bases had no gene match. The CDR3 is 12 residues long. CDR1 is DFQATT, CDR2 SNEGSKA, per germline (reference sequence). The CDR3 loop reads CSADRDDYGYTF. CDR3 sequence (DNA): TGCAGTGCGGACAGGGACGACTATGGCTACACCTTC.

Worth noting for this clonotype: A library prepared for alpha chains yielded this beta chain as an off-target read; its size is of little meaning. This chain joins TRBV6-5 and TRBJ2-1; 10 bases line up with TRBD1. Germline loops: CDR1 MNHEY, CDR2 SVGAGI. CDR3 length equals 14 residues. The V gene end was trimmed by 7 bases and the J gene end by 10 bases; junction bases not matched to a gene: 10. The CDR3 loop is CASTMDRGGREQFF. CDR3 coding DNA: TGTGCCAGCACCATGGACAGGGGGGGCCGCGAGCAGTTCTTC.